Listed here is a single TCR beta chain. Its antigen is not known. As for time point: persistent/refractory GD, antithyroid drugs over 5 years with positive TRAb. The authors made the TCR library using RNA they extracted from PBMCs. The authors built TCR beta libraries using iRepertoire HTBI primers and Arm-PCR of CDR3 regions. A single record per CDR3 protein comes from TCRdb applying MiXCR to the multiplex PCR reads. The sample has approximately 440,000 distinct CDR3 sequences, roughly a quarter seen once. The data are from a study of regulatory T cells in long-lasting Graves disease. Overall study results and limits: The TCR repertoire of persistent Graves' patients was less diverse than that of newly diagnosed ones. The work looked only at peripheral blood and did not look at thyroid tissue. Clonotypes that were public and shared totalled fewer than 3,500 in persistent patients versus approximately 970 in new patients.

The CDR3 covers 14 residues. Germline assignment: CDR1 SGHRS and CDR2 YFSETQ. Trimming took 5 bases from V and 5 from J; bases not matched to a gene: 4. The sequences come from peripheral blood mononuclear cells (PBMCs), collected when the disease was refractory, from a patient treated with antithyroid drugs. The sequence came from a female donor with Graves disease. J is TRBJ1-4 and V is TRBV5-1; 9 bases align to TRBD1. CDR3 amino acids: CASRRGQGNEKLFF. The CDR3 nucleotides are TGCGCCAGCAGGCGCGGACAGGGGAATGAAAAACTGTTTTTT.